This paragraph reports one T cell receptor beta chain. The sample belongs to a study of blood T cell repertoires in COVID-19. The germline V and J ends were trimmed by 2 bases and 7 bases, with 6 bases remaining between them. CDR1 and CDR2 from the germline V gene are SEHNR and FQNEAQ (reference sequence). The CDR3 spans 12 residues. The protocol was immunoSEQ multiplex PCR, while the TCRdb copy is restricted to in-frame clones and leaves out a portion. The sample has 300,000 to 350,000 clones; 90% are singletons. Cohorts were assigned according to the clinical history that participants reported. Sequences were obtained from PBMCs or T cells enriched from blood (not recorded which). The chain couples TRBV7-9 to TRBJ1-5; D gene uncertain. The sequence was obtained from a woman in her late teens or twenties with acute COVID-19. The DNA of the CDR3 is TGTGCCAGCAGCTTAAACAACCAGCCCCAGCATTTT. Protein product: CASSLNNQPQHF. Complete variable domain (other parts from reference TRBV7-9 and TRBJ1-5): DTGVSQNPRHKITKRGQNVTFRCDPISEHNRLYWYRQTLGQGPEFLTYFQNEAQLEKSRLLSDRFSAERPKGSFSTLEIQRTEQGDSAMYLCASSLNNQPQHFGDGTRLSIL.